This T cell receptor beta chain was retrieved from a study of blood T cell repertoires in COVID-19. Study-wide context: Acute and convalescent COVID-19 samples came from the United States, Italy and Spain.

Germline V gene sequence: CDR1 LNHNV, CDR2 YYDKDF (reference sequence). The CDR3 has 15 amino acids. The ends lost 1 base at V and 5 bases at J; junction bases unmatched: 7. Authors' processing steps: Estimation of nucleated cell counts relied on the amplification of reference gene primers. The repertoire was sequenced with immunoSEQ multiplex PCR; TCRdb's copy has only in-frame clones and lacks some. V and J calls and clone size are given by that table; D and trimming were obtained from the DNA. This sample yields 150,000 to 200,000 clones, of which around 89% are seen a single time; 5.5% to 7% belongs to the top ten.

The receptor was derived from a man aged 35 to 55 with active or convalescent COVID-19. The rearrangement links TRBV15 to TRBJ2-7, with 8 bases identical to TRBD1. Sequencing used peripheral blood. As DNA, the CDR3 is TGTGCCACCAGCAGAGTCGACAGGGGTCCCCACGAGCAGTACTTC. Translation: CATSRVDRGPHEQYF.